The 32 T cell receptor beta chains presented below share a single source sample, sequenced in a study of T cell responses to AZD1222 COVID-19 vaccine. TCRdb keeps only in-frame clones here, not all; method: immunoSEQ multiplex PCR. The data contain about 88,000 clones, roughly nine tenths of them seen just once; the ten biggest clones take up approximately 3.7%. The sample here was peripheral blood, taken on day 0 of AZD1222 vaccination. The receptors were gathered from an adult in good health.

This chain links TRBV19 with TRBJ2-7; 8 bases agree with TRBD2. Germline assignment: CDR1 LNHDA and CDR2 SQIVND (reference sequence). V dropped 6 bases and J dropped 12; count of bases not matched to a gene: 16. CDR3 length: 14 amino acids. This CDR3 reads CASSVTSGAPPRYF. The CDR3 DNA reads TGTGCCAGTAGCGTAACTAGCGGAGCCCCACCGAGGTACTTC. Drawing the rest from reference TRBV19 and TRBJ2-7, the complete variable domain is DGGITQSPKYLFRKEGQNVTLSCEQNLNHDAMYWYRQDPGQGLRLIYYSQIVNDFQKGDIAEGYSVSREKKESFPLTVTSAQKNPTAFYLCASSVTSGAPPRYFGPGTRLTVT.

This sequence joins TRBV28 and TRBJ2-3; the match to TRBD2 covers 12 bases. The V gene's germline CDR1 is MDHEN and CDR2 SYDVKM. Unmatched junction bases numbered 4, after V lost 4 bases and J lost 2 bases. The CDR3 has 16 amino acids. The CDR3: CASSSGLAGYTDTQYF. CDR3 in DNA: TGTGCCAGCAGTTCCGGACTAGCGGGGTACACAGATACGCAGTATTTT.

By sample fraction, this clone is medium-sized. The chain has TRBV5-1 and TRBJ2-7; D is possibly TRBD2 (6 bases). Germline V lookup: CDR1 SGHRS, CDR2 YFSETQ. The CDR3 is 16 amino acids. The V gene lost 0 bases and the J gene lost 0 bases, with 13 bases spanning the gap. CDR3 amino acids: CASSLGPGGNSYEQYF. CDR3 DNA sequence: TGCGCCAGCAGCTTGGGACCTGGAGGGAACTCCTACGAGCAGTACTTC.

V gene TRBV12-3 or TRBV12-4 combines with J gene TRBJ2-7, with no clear D. The CDR3 consists of 12 residues. Trimming shortened V by 4 bases and J by 6 bases, and 10 bases separated the two germline ends. CDR3 residues: CASSSVRGEQYF. CDR3 nucleotides: TGTGCCAGCAGTTCTGTACGAGGCGAGCAGTACTTC.

For this clone: At one end, the junction sequence differs from germline, possibly due to a read error. This CDR3 reads CASTLENTFSGNTIYF. CDR3 DNA sequence: TGTGCCAGCACCTTAGAAAACACTTTCTCTGGAAACACCATATATTTT. The V call is TRBV7-9, the J call TRBJ1-3; D not resolved. This CDR3 has 16 residues. From germline, CDR1 is SEHNR and CDR2 FQNEAQ (reference sequence).

The chain joins TRBV27 to TRBJ2-1; 13 nucleotides align to TRBD2. Germline V gene lookup returns CDR1 MNHEY and CDR2 SMNVEV (reference sequence). V was pared by 3 bases and J by 1 base, with 3 bases of the junction left unmatched. The CDR3 runs to 17 residues. CDR3 coding DNA: TGTGCCAGCAGTTTGGGGGGACTAGCGGGATCCTACAATGAGCAGTTCTTC. The encoded protein is CASSLGGLAGSYNEQFF.

V and J are TRBV5-1 and TRBJ1-2, with D possibly matching TRBD1 (5 bases). Germline V lookup: CDR1 SGHRS, CDR2 YFSETQ. The V and J ends lost 0 bases and 6 bases respectively, with 21 bases between them. The CDR3 contains 17 residues. In DNA, the CDR3 is TGCGCCAGCAGCTTGGGCGGTCTCGGGGACGACGTGAATGGCTACACCTTC. Translated, it gives CASSLGGLGDDVNGYTF. Full variable domain (remainder filled in from reference TRBV5-1 and TRBJ1-2): KAGVTQTPRYLIKTRGQQVTLSCSPISGHRSVSWYQQTPGQGLQFLFEYFSETQRNKGNFPGRFSGRQFSNSRSEMNVSTLELGDSALYLCASSLGGLGDDVNGYTFGSGTRLTVV.

The chain combines TRBV7-2 with TRBJ2-7; D ambiguous. V dropped 1 base and J dropped 0 bases, with 10 bases sitting between them. In germline, CDR1 is SGHTA, CDR2 FQGNSA. CDR3 size: 15 residues. CDR3 sequence (DNA): TGTGCCAGCAGCTTAGACATCCTGAGCTCCTACGAGCAGTACTTC. It is translated as CASSLDILSSYEQYF.

With regard to this clone: A junction boundary mismatches the germline segment, possibly from a read error. The chain carries TRBV13 and TRBJ1-2, with D possibly being TRBD1 (6 bases). Germline CDR1 is PRHDT and CDR2 is FYEKMQ (reference sequence). This CDR3 has 15 residues. The CDR3 loop reads CASSLGHRDLYGYTF. The CDR3 nucleotides are TGTGCCAGCAGTTTAGGGCACAGGGACCTTTATGGCTACACCTTC.

CDR3 residues: CASSPISGGSYEQYF. In DNA, the CDR3 is TGTGCCAGCAGCCCCATTAGCGGGGGGTCCTACGAGCAGTACTTC. This rearrangement joins TRBV6-5 to TRBJ2-7; 10 bases align to TRBD2. J lost 1 base, V lost 6 bases, and 6 bases had no gene match. The CDR3 length is 15 residues. CDR1 and CDR2 from the germline V gene are MNHEY and SVGAGI.

This chain links TRBV4-1 with TRBJ1-4; tentatively, D is TRBD1 (6 bases). This CDR3 has 15 residues. Germline CDR1 is MGHRA and CDR2 is YSYEKL. The V end was cut by 2 bases, the J end by 4 bases, with 11 bases between. DNA for the CDR3: TGCGCCAGCAGCCAACTGGGGGCAGTTAATGAAAAACTGTTTTTT. Translated, it gives CASSQLGAVNEKLFF.

J is TRBJ1-1 and V is TRBV18; a possible D gene is TRBD1 (5 bases). Trimming took 5 bases from V and 11 from J, leaving 18 bases between them. This CDR3 is built from 13 residues. Germline V gene sequence: CDR1 KGHSH, CDR2 LQKENI. The CDR3 region has the DNA TGTGCCAGCTCAGCAGGGAGAGAAGAAGGGGCTTTCTTT. Translating it yields CASSAGREEGAFF.

This rearrangement joins TRBV7-2 to TRBJ2-1, with no clear D. The V gene lost 1 base and the J gene lost 9 bases, with 10 bases spanning the gap. Germline-derived CDR1 and CDR2 are SGHTA and FQGNSA. The CDR3 length is 13 residues. The DNA of the CDR3 is TGTGCCAGCAGCTTAGTTAGCTCTGGTGAGCAGTTCTTC. Its translation is CASSLVSSGEQFF.

The chain couples TRBV6-5 to TRBJ1-6; 8 nucleotides match TRBD1. The germline V gene has CDR1 MNHEY and CDR2 SVGAGI. V lost 0 bases, J lost 7 bases, and 2 bases stayed unmatched. CDR3 length: 15 amino acids. The CDR3 reads CASSYSDRANSPLHF. CDR3 bases: TGTGCCAGCAGTTACTCGGACAGGGCGAATTCACCCCTCCACTTT.

The chain has TRBV6-8 and TRBJ1-5; 8 bases fit TRBD1. The CDR3 runs to 15 residues. After removal of 10 bases from V and 3 bases from J, the junction contained 11 bases not matched to a gene. From germline, CDR1 is MNHGY and CDR2 SAAAGT. The CDR3: CATHGGQGLNQPQHF. DNA for the CDR3: TGTGCCACCCACGGTGGACAGGGCCTCAATCAGCCCCAGCATTTT.

About this clone: In this CDR3 the conserved last residue, phenylalanine or tryptophan, is missing, so a read error is likely. The chain has TRBV6-5 and TRBJ1-2; D is ambiguous. Germline values: CDR1 MNHEY, CDR2 SVGAGI. The CDR3 has 13 residues. V was trimmed by 7 bases and J by 8 bases, leaving 17 bases between them. The CDR3 here is CASKGNSFGGYTS. The CDR3 DNA reads as TGTGCCAGCAAGGGCAACTCTTTTGGAGGCTACACCTCC.

The genes are TRBV30 and TRBJ1-6; no reliable D call. The CDR3 runs to 12 residues. Germline CDR1 GTSNPN, CDR2 SVGIG (reference sequence). V was clipped by 3 bases and J by 9 bases, with 9 bases between them. Written as DNA, the CDR3 is TGTGCCTGGAGGGGAACTACTTCACCCCTCCACTTT. Translating it yields CAWRGTTSPLHF.

The CDR3, as DNA: TGTGCCAGCAACACGGCAGAGGCCTTAGAGCAGTACTTC. It specifies CASNTAEALEQYF. The chain joins TRBV13 to TRBJ2-7; D gene uncertain. The CDR3 consists of 13 residues. Germline CDR1 reads PRHDT; CDR2 reads FYEKMQ (reference sequence). V dropped 7 bases and J dropped 7 bases, with 17 bases sitting between them.

The genes are TRBV10-3 and TRBJ1-1; 7 nucleotides match TRBD1. V lost 3 bases, J lost 3 bases, and 1 base stayed unmatched. Germline values: CDR1 ENHRY, CDR2 SYGVKD. The CDR3 loop spans 13 amino acids. The CDR3 here is CAISDRGHTEAFF. Written as DNA, the CDR3 is TGTGCCATCAGTGATAGGGGGCACACTGAAGCTTTCTTT.

The rearrangement uses TRBV19 and TRBJ1-1, with D uncertain. The germline V gene has CDR1 LNHDA and CDR2 SQIVND (reference sequence). V was trimmed by 2 bases and J by 0 bases, leaving 13 bases between them. The CDR3 is 16 amino acids. CDR3 nucleotide sequence: TGTGCCAGTAGTATAAGAACAGAGCTCCTGAACACTGAAGCTTTCTTT. Protein sequence: CASSIRTELLNTEAFF.

This chain uses TRBV27 with TRBJ1-1; D might be TRBD1 (6 bases). V lost 6 bases, J lost 0 bases, and 20 bases lay in between. This CDR3 region has 17 residues. Germline CDR1 is MNHEY and CDR2 is SMNVEV (reference sequence). The CDR3 sequence: CASSQTVQGILNTEAFF. The CDR3 DNA follows: TGTGCCAGCAGCCAAACAGTACAGGGTATCTTGAACACTGAAGCTTTCTTT.

The count of this clone is one. The chain carries TRBV9 and TRBJ2-3; D not certain. Trimming stripped 2 bases from V and 4 bases from J, with 8 bases between. The CDR3 totals 13 residues. CDR1 and CDR2 (germline): SGDLS, YYNGEE. CDR3 sequence (DNA): TGTGCCAGCAGCGTGTTAAGGTCAGATACGCAGTATTTT. Amino acid sequence: CASSVLRSDTQYF.

The rearrangement joins TRBV19 to TRBJ1-3; weak D call: TRBD1 (5 bases). Trimming shortened V by 6 bases and J by 1 base, and 10 bases separated the two germline ends. The length of the CDR3 is 14 residues. The germline CDR1 and CDR2 sequences are LNHDA and SQIVND (reference sequence). The CDR3 region is CASRVGGSGNTIYF. The CDR3 nucleotides are TGTGCCAGTAGAGTCGGGGGGTCTGGAAACACCATATATTTT.

The chain joins TRBV28 to TRBJ1-5, with D tentatively TRBD1 (5 bases). CDR3 length: 13 residues. Germline assignment: CDR1 MDHEN and CDR2 SYDVKM. Between the trimmed V and J ends, which lost 5 bases and 5 bases, there was a span of 10 bases. CDR3 DNA sequence: TGTGCCAGCAGTGAAAACAGGTATCAGCCCCAGCATTTT. Translation gives CASSENRYQPQHF.

CDR3 DNA: TGTGCCAGCAGCCAAGGGATAGGGCCGAACACTGAAGCTTTCTTT. Residues: CASSQGIGPNTEAFF. The rearrangement joins TRBV4-2 to TRBJ1-1; D is unclear. The CDR3 extends over 15 amino acids. V was trimmed by 1 base and J by 1 base, leaving 10 bases between them. Germline V gene data show CDR1 as LGHNA and CDR2 as YNFKEQ.

The chain has TRBV7-2 and TRBJ1-2, with a weak D call TRBD1 (5 bases). The CDR3 consists of 12 residues. Germline values: CDR1 SGHTA, CDR2 FQGNSA. V gave up 7 bases and J gave up 1 base, with 7 bases separating them. CDR3: CASTGGNYGYTF. The CDR3 region has the DNA TGTGCCAGCACCGGGGGTAACTATGGCTACACCTTC.

The rearrangement joins TRBV6-5 to TRBJ1-2; 7 nucleotides align to TRBD1. V was clipped by 6 bases and J by 4 bases; unmatched bases: 5. Germline values: CDR1 MNHEY, CDR2 SVGAGI. There are 13 residues in the CDR3. In nucleotides, the CDR3 is TGTGCCAGCAGCTCCGGGACAGTCTATGGCTACACCTTC. Its translation is CASSSGTVYGYTF.

J is TRBJ2-7 and V is TRBV28; D not resolved. Germline V gene sequence: CDR1 MDHEN, CDR2 SYDVKM. This CDR3 has 10 residues. The V and J ends lost 8 bases and 7 bases respectively, with 9 bases between them. CDR3 sequence: CASGEGEQYF. CDR3 DNA: TGTGCCAGCGGGGAAGGGGAGCAGTACTTC.

This chain links TRBV4-1 with TRBJ1-1; D uncertain. This CDR3 spans 16 amino acids. Trimming left V 0 bases short and J 6 bases short, with 17 bases between. Germline CDR1 MGHRA, CDR2 YSYEKL. CDR3 in amino acids: CASSQDGIRGKAEAFF. The CDR3 DNA reads TGCGCCAGCAGCCAAGATGGTATCAGAGGGAAAGCTGAAGCTTTCTTT.

The V call is TRBV9, the J call TRBJ2-1, with D tentatively TRBD1 or TRBD2 (5 bases each). This CDR3 contains 14 residues. Germline-derived CDR1 and CDR2 are SGDLS and YYNGEE. V was clipped by 0 bases and J by 4 bases, with 8 bases between them. CDR3: CASSVAGHYNEQFF. The CDR3 DNA follows: TGTGCCAGCAGCGTAGCGGGGCATTACAATGAGCAGTTCTTC.

Concerning this clone itself: Other DNA variants within this sample encode the same CDR3. The chain's CDR3 is CASSPGVGYGYTF. In nucleotides, the CDR3 is TGTGCCAGCAGCCCAGGGGTAGGCTATGGCTACACCTTC. The rearrangement uses TRBV27 and TRBJ1-2, with a weak D call TRBD1 (6 bases). CDR1 MNHEY and CDR2 SMNVEV come from the germline V gene (reference sequence). The CDR3 extends over 13 amino acids. Trimming left V 6 bases short and J 4 bases short, with 12 bases between.

This clone was counted a few times. This chain uses TRBV7-2 with TRBJ1-5; D not resolved. Trimming removed 0 bases from V and 6 bases from J, with 12 bases in between. CDR1 and CDR2 (germline): SGHTA, FQGNSA. This CDR3 spans 15 amino acids. Here the CDR3 DNA reads TGTGCCAGCAGCTTAGCGCTGGGGTGGGCTCAGCCCCAGCATTTT. It specifies CASSLALGWAQPQHF. The whole variable domain, remainder taken from reference TRBV7-2 and TRBJ1-5, is GAGVSQSPSNKVTEKGKDVELRCDPISGHTALYWYRQSLGQGLEFLIYFQGNSAPDKSGLPSDRFSAERTGGSVSTLTIQRTQQEDSAVYLCASSLALGWAQPQHFGDGTRLSIL.